This T cell receptor beta chain was sequenced during a study of PD-1 and CTLA-4 blockade in melanoma. Profiling relied on immunoSEQ multiplex PCR, and the TCRdb table lists in-frame clones only, not all of them. The data contain under 7,500 clones, roughly 80% of them singletons. Germline V gives CDR1 SGHVS, CDR2 FQNEAQ. CDR3 length equals 14 residues. V shed 5 bases, J shed 2 bases, and the junction held 6 bases outside the gene matches. The specimen comprised CD8+ T cells from peripheral blood, sampled before anti-PD-1 treatment. The chain links TRBV7-8 to TRBJ2-7; 7 bases agree with TRBD1. This receptor was identified in a human donor with melanoma. CDR3 DNA sequence: TGTGCCAGCAGCCCCAAGGGGACAGCCTACGAGCAGTACTTC. It yields the protein CASSPKGTAYEQYF.